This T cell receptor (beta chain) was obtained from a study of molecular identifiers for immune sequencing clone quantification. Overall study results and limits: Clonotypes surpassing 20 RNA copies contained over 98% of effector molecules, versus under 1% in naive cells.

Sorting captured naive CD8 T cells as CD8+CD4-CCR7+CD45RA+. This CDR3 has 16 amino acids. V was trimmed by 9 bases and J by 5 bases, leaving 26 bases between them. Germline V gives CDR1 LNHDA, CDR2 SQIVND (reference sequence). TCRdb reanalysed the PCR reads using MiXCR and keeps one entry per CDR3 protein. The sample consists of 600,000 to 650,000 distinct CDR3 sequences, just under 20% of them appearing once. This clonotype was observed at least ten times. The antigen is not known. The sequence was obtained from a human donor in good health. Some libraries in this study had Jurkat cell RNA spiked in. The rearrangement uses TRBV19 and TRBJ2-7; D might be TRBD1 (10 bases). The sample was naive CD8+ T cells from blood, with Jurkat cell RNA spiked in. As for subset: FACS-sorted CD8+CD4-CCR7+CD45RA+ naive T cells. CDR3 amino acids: CASRQGAASGNNEQYF. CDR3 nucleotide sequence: TGTGCCAGCCGACAGGGGGCTGCTAGCGGGAACAACGAGCAGTACTTC.